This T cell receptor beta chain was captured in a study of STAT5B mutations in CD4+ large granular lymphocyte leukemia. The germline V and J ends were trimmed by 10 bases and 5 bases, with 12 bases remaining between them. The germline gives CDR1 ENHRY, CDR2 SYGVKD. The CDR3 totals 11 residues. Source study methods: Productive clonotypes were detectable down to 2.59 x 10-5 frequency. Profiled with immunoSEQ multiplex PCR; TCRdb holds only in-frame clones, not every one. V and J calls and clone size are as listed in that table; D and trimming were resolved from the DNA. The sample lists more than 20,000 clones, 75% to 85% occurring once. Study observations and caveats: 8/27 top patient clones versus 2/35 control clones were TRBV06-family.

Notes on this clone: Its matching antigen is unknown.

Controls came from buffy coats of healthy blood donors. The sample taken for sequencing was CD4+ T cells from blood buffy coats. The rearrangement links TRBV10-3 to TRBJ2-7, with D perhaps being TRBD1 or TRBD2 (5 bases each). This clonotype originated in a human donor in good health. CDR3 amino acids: CATEGQNEQYF. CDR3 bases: TGTGCCACCGAGGGGCAGAACGAGCAGTACTTC.